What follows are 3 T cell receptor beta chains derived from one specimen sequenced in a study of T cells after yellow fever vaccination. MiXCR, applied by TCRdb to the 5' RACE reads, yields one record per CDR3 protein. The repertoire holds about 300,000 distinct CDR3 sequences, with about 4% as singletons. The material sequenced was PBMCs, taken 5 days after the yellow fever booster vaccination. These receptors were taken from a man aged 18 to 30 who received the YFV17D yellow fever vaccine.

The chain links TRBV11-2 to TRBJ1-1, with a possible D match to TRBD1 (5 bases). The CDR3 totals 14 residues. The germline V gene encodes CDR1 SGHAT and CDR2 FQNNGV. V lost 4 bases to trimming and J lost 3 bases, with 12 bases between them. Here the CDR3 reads CASSSQGTYTEAFF. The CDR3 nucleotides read TGTGCCAGCAGCTCCCAGGGTACCTACACTGAAGCTTTCTTT.

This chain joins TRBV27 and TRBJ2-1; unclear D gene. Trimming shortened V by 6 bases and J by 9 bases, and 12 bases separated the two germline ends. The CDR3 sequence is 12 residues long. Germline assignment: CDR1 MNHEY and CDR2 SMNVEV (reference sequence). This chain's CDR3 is CASRSPPGEQFF. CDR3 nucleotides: TGTGCCAGCAGGTCACCCCCGGGTGAGCAGTTCTTC.

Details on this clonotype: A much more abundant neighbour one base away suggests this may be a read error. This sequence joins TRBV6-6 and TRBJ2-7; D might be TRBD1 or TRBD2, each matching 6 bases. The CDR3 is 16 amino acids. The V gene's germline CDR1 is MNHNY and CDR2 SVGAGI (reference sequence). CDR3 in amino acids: CASSRTGIPRGGELYF. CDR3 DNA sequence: TGTGCCAGCAGCCGAACAGGGATCCCCCGGGGAGGCGAGCTGTACTTC.